The entry below describes one TCR beta chain. This sample is drawn from a study of T cell changes during pregnancy in multiple sclerosis. Repertoires were generated with immunoSEQ multiplex PCR, while TCRdb's copy carries only in-frame clones and drops some. The sample includes approximately 85,000 clones, around 93% of them seen just once. This sequence was found in a female donor with multiple sclerosis, enrolled in a pregnancy study. Sequences were derived from peripheral blood, sampled in the third trimester of pregnancy.

The CDR3 sequence is CASSKGLAGGLYNEQFF. The CDR3, as DNA: TGTGCCAGCAGCAAGGGACTAGCGGGGGGCCTCTACAATGAGCAGTTCTTC. The chain employs TRBV7-6 and TRBJ2-1; 15 bases match TRBD2. With 5 bases clipped from V and 3 bases from J, the junction kept 5 bases outside the gene matches. The CDR3 consists of 17 residues. Germline V gene data show CDR1 as SGHVS and CDR2 as FNYEAQ.